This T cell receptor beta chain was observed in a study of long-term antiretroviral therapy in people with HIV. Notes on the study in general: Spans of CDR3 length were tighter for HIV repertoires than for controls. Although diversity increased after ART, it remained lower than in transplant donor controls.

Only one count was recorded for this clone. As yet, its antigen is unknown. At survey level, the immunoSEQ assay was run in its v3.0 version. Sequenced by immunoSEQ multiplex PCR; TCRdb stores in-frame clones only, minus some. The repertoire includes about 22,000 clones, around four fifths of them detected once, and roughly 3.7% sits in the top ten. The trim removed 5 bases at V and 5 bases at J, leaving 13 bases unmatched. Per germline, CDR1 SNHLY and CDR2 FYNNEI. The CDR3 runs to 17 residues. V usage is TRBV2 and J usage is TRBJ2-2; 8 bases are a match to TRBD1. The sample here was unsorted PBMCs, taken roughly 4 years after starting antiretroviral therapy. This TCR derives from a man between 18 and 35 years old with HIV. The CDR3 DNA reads TGTGCCAGCAGTCTAAGTCTTGGACAGGGATTTACCGGGGAGCTGTTTTTT. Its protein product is CASSLSLGQGFTGELFF.